These 11 T cell receptor beta chains came from one sample sequenced in a study of T cells in Graves' hyperthyroidism and ophthalmopathy. TCR beta CDR3 sequences were amplified from RNA transcripts. TCR CDR3 regions were first amplified by RT-PCR with HTBI primers. TCRdb analysed the multiplex PCR reads with MiXCR anew, one entry per CDR3 protein. The sample has roughly 520,000 distinct CDR3 sequences; roughly a quarter are singletons. The sample taken for sequencing was blood. Source of these receptors: a woman aged 30 to 39 with Graves' ophthalmopathy.

The table lists this clonotype with many counts. The chain combines TRBV6-1 with TRBJ2-7; D perhaps matches TRBD1 (5 bases). Trimming left V 6 bases short and J 7 bases short, with 10 bases between. CDR1 and CDR2 from the germline V gene are MNHNS and SASEGT. The CDR3 runs to 11 residues. The CDR3 nucleotides read TGTGCCAGCAGCCAGGGATGGGAGCAGTACTTC. Protein: CASSQGWEQYF.

The chain couples TRBV6-2 or TRBV6-3 to TRBJ2-1; D call uncertain. V gave up 7 bases and J gave up 12 bases, with 16 bases separating them. CDR1 MNHEY and CDR2 SVGEGT come from the germline V gene. The CDR3 has 12 residues. The CDR3 reads CASNYPALWQFF. The DNA for the CDR3 is TGTGCCAGCAACTACCCGGCACTGTGGCAGTTCTTC.

This clonotype was found many times. The chain employs TRBV12-3 or TRBV12-4 and TRBJ2-2; 10 nucleotides match TRBD2. There are 15 residues in the CDR3. V shed 1 base and J 4 bases; nucleotides not matched to a gene: 0. CDR3: CASSLGTSGTGELFF. The CDR3 nucleotides are TGTGCCAGCAGTTTAGGGACTAGCGGCACCGGGGAGCTGTTTTTT.

This clonotype showed up many times. The rearrangement links TRBV29-1 to TRBJ2-2; D unresolved. CDR3 length: 15 residues. CDR1 and CDR2 from the germline V gene are SQVTM and ANQGSEA. V was trimmed by 5 bases and J by 1 base, leaving 14 bases between them. This chain's CDR3 is CSVRPKYKNTGELFF. The CDR3 bases are TGCAGCGTTAGACCGAAATACAAGAACACCGGGGAGCTGTTTTTT.

The chain recombines TRBV10-3 with TRBJ2-7; maybe TRBD1 (6 bases). Germline values: CDR1 ENHRY, CDR2 SYGVKD. V dropped 3 bases and J dropped 2 bases, with 11 bases sitting between them. This CDR3 has 14 residues. The chain's CDR3 is CAISDTGNPYEQYF. As DNA, the CDR3 is TGTGCCATCAGTGATACAGGGAACCCCTACGAGCAGTACTTC.

This clonotype showed up many times. This chain connects TRBV4-1 to TRBJ1-2; D uncertain. From germline, CDR1 is MGHRA and CDR2 YSYEKL. V lost 3 bases to trimming and J lost 2 bases, with 13 bases between them. The CDR3 length is 15 residues. The CDR3 DNA sequence: TGCGCCAGCAGCCATGTGGGCCGAGGGAACTATGGCTACACCTTC. Residues: CASSHVGRGNYGYTF.

The CDR3 reads CSARGTGYQETQYF. For the CDR3, the DNA is TGCAGTGCTCGCGGGACAGGGTACCAAGAGACCCAGTACTTC. J is TRBJ2-5 and V is TRBV20-1; 9 positions agree with TRBD1. This CDR3 comprises 14 residues. The V gene end was trimmed by 5 bases and the J gene end by 0 bases; junction bases not matched to a gene: 4. Germline CDR1 is DFQATT and CDR2 is SNEGSKA (reference sequence).

The chain combines TRBV28 with TRBJ1-2; TRBD1 might be the D (6 bases). The germline CDR1 and CDR2 sequences are MDHEN and SYDVKM. V lost 5 bases, J lost 7 bases, and 17 bases lay in between. This CDR3 contains 14 residues. The CDR3 reads CASSTSQGILGYTF. CDR3 DNA sequence: TGTGCCAGCAGTACCTCCCAGGGGATTCTTGGCTACACCTTC.

The chain joins TRBV19 to TRBJ2-7; 14 bases are shared with TRBD2. CDR3 length equals 18 residues. Germline assignment: CDR1 LNHDA and CDR2 SQIVND (reference sequence). V shed 6 bases and J 4 bases; nucleotides not matched to a gene: 14. The CDR3 region is CASSRTGGLAGAMYEQYF. The CDR3 nucleotides read TGTGCCAGTAGCCGGACAGGGGGACTAGCGGGAGCGATGTACGAGCAGTACTTC.

This clonotype has at least ten counts. For the CDR3, the DNA is TGTGCCACCAGCAGAGCCCCTTTGTTCCAGCAAGGGTCCGGGGAGCTGTTTTTT. It specifies CATSRAPLFQQGSGELFF. The chain employs TRBV15 and TRBJ2-2; D is ambiguous. V shed 1 base and J shed 6 bases, with 21 bases lying between them. The CDR3 has 18 residues. The germline gives CDR1 LNHNV, CDR2 YYDKDF (reference sequence). Complete variable domain (other parts from reference TRBV15 and TRBJ2-2): DAMVIQNPRYQVTQFGKPVTLSCSQTLNHNVMYWYQQKSSQAPKLLFHYYDKDFNNEADTPDNFQSRRPNTSFCFLDIRSPGLGDTAMYLCATSRAPLFQQGSGELFFGEGSRLTVL.

There are a few counts of this clonotype. This sequence joins TRBV13 and TRBJ2-4; D assignment may be TRBD1 or TRBD2 (6 bases each). This CDR3 has 15 residues. Looked up from germline, CDR1 is PRHDT and CDR2 is FYEKMQ (reference sequence). V gave up 1 base and J gave up 2 bases, with 9 bases separating them. CDR3 in DNA: TGTGCCAGCAGCTTAGTTCGGGGGCCCAAAAACATTCAGTACTTC. It is translated as CASSLVRGPKNIQYF.